Listed below are T cell receptor beta chains from one sample, sequenced in a study of T cells after yellow fever vaccination. TCRdb itself ran the 5' RACE reads through MiXCR, one entry per CDR3 protein. The table shows about 300,000 distinct CDR3 sequences, with around 8.6% occurring only once. The source was CD4+ T cells sorted from PBMCs, collected 5 days after the yellow fever booster vaccination. Receptors were obtained from a young man who received the YFV17D yellow fever vaccine. CDR3s include the opening cysteine and the closing phenylalanine or tryptophan. Each record gives: CDR3 protein, CDR3 DNA, J gene, V gene, D gene, clone size. A D gene is named only where the DNA matches it firmly. The size entry is marked missing in some rows and otherwise reads once, few, many or a size class.

CASSLGGTSGANVLTF,TGCGCCAGCAGCTTGGGTGGGACCTCTGGGGCCAACGTCCTGACTTTC,TRBJ2-6,TRBV5-1,.,.
CASSIGSQGQPQHF,TGTGCCAGTAGTATTGGGTCTCAGGGTCAGCCCCAGCATTTT,TRBJ1-5,TRBV19,.,.
CASAPPWGSSYEQYF,TGTGCCAGCGCACCCCCGTGGGGGAGTTCGTACGAGCAGTACTTC,TRBJ2-7,TRBV6-2/TRBV6-3,.,.
CASSLADRFRAEAFF,TGTGCCAGCAGTCTGGCGGACAGGTTTCGCGCTGAAGCTTTCTTT,TRBJ1-1,TRBV6-2/TRBV6-3,TRBD1,many
CASSGTGTGFPGELFF,TGTGCCAGCAGCGGGACCGGGACGGGGTTTCCCGGGGAGCTGTTTTTT,TRBJ2-2,TRBV4-2,.,.
CASSLALRTGLGYTF,TGTGCCAGCAGCTTAGCCTTACGGACAGGGTTAGGCTACACCTTC,TRBJ1-2,TRBV7-9,TRBD1,few
CASSLDRGGLGGQYF,TGCGCCAGCAGCCTGGACAGGGGAGGCCTTGGGGGGCAGTACTTC,TRBJ2-7,TRBV5-1,TRBD1,many
CAISEYGQGAEAQHF,TGTGCCATCAGTGAGTATGGACAGGGGGCGGAGGCCCAGCATTTT,TRBJ1-5,TRBV10-3,TRBD1,many
CASSSAGGPPLHF,TGTGCCAGCAGTTCAGCAGGGGGACCACCCCTCCACTTT,TRBJ1-6,TRBV4-2,TRBD1,.
CASSLIRSNTGELFF,TGTGCCAGCAGCTTAATCAGGAGTAACACCGGGGAGCTGTTTTTT,TRBJ2-2,TRBV7-9,.,many
CASSQYGQGRNQPQHF,TGCGCCAGCAGCCAATACGGACAGGGGCGCAATCAGCCCCAGCATTTT,TRBJ1-5,TRBV4-1,TRBD1,few
CASSDPRTGLAKNIQYF,TGTGCCAGCAGTGACCCGAGGACGGGACTAGCCAAAAACATTCAGTACTTC,TRBJ2-4,TRBV6-4,.,.
CASSVEVNSETQYF,TGTGCCAGCAGCGTAGAGGTTAATTCGGAGACCCAGTACTTC,TRBJ2-5,TRBV9,.,few
CASSRSATGEETQYF,TGTGCCAGCAGCCGCTCGGCTACGGGGGAAGAGACCCAGTACTTC,TRBJ2-5,TRBV4-2,.,few
CASSSGRATNEKLFF,TGTGCCAGCAGCTCGGGGCGCGCAACTAATGAAAAACTGTTTTTT,TRBJ1-4,TRBV27,.,.
CASTLAGGSKDTQYF,TGCGCCAGCACCTTAGCGGGGGGGAGTAAGGATACGCAGTATTTT,TRBJ2-3,TRBV4-1,TRBD2,once
CAISGGWRAFF,TGTGCCATCAGTGGCGGATGGAGAGCTTTCTTT,TRBJ1-1,TRBV10-3,.,few
CASSNSGQAKNIQYF,TGTGCCAGCAGCAACTCGGGCCAGGCCAAAAACATTCAGTACTTC,TRBJ2-4,TRBV21-1,.,many
CASIPWGRSAEAFF,TGTGCCAGCATCCCATGGGGGCGATCTGCTGAAGCTTTCTTT,TRBJ1-1,TRBV27,.,few
CASSLGRTENTEAFF,TGTGCCAGCAGCTTGGGCAGGACAGAGAACACTGAAGCTTTCTTT,TRBJ1-1,TRBV7-2,.,few
CASSVGGTGSYNEQFF,TGTGCCAGCAGCGTAGGAGGGACAGGGTCATACAATGAGCAGTTCTTC,TRBJ2-1,TRBV9,TRBD1,few
CASSYSGSTGELFF,TGTGCCAGCAGTTACTCGGGTTCCACCGGGGAGCTGTTTTTT,TRBJ2-2,TRBV6-5,.,.
CASSPGTGSNYGYTF,TGTGCCAGCAGCCCAGGGACAGGTTCTAACTATGGCTACACCTTC,TRBJ1-2,TRBV28,TRBD1,many
CASSPRQGAGETQYF,TGTGCTAGCAGCCCTCGACAGGGGGCCGGCGAGACCCAGTACTTC,TRBJ2-5,TRBV7-7,TRBD1,many
CSAREPRADTQYF,TGCAGTGCCAGGGAACCTCGGGCAGATACGCAGTATTTT,TRBJ2-3,TRBV20-1,.,few
CSVEKAGGLLGTDTQYF,TGCAGCGTTGAGAAAGCGGGGGGGCTTTTGGGGACAGATACGCAGTATTTT,TRBJ2-3,TRBV29-1,TRBD2,.
CATTPGLASETQYF,TGTGCCACCACCCCGGGACTAGCTTCGGAGACCCAGTACTTC,TRBJ2-5,TRBV2,TRBD2,many
CATSRVGHGKRDEQYF,TGTGCCACCAGCAGAGTGGGGCACGGGAAAAGAGACGAGCAGTACTTC,TRBJ2-7,TRBV15,.,few
CASRPISGFAGELFF,TGTGCCAGCAGGCCTATATCAGGGTTCGCCGGGGAGCTGTTTTTT,TRBJ2-2,TRBV12-3/TRBV12-4,.,many
CASSSGGRGGEKLFF,TGTGCCAGCAGCTCTGGGGGCAGGGGAGGCGAAAAACTGTTTTTT,TRBJ1-4,TRBV7-9,.,few
CASSLGQLGSYEQYF,TGCGCCAGCAGCTTGGGTCAGCTAGGTTCCTACGAGCAGTACTTC,TRBJ2-7,TRBV5-1,.,.
CSASREGGANVLTF,TGCAGTGCTAGTAGGGAAGGTGGGGCCAACGTCCTGACTTTC,TRBJ2-6,TRBV20-1,.,.
CATSDFSRGRSGELFF,TGTGCCACCAGTGATTTTTCCCGGGGGCGAAGCGGGGAGCTGTTTTTT,TRBJ2-2,TRBV24-1,.,few
CASSPQFGRGGYGYTF,TGTGCCAGCTCACCACAGTTCGGCAGAGGGGGATATGGCTACACCTTC,TRBJ1-2,TRBV18,.,few
CASSGLAGGTQYF,TGTGCCAGCAGTGGGCTAGCGGGGGGAACGCAGTATTTT,TRBJ2-3,TRBV2,TRBD2,few
CASSQDLVVRQGNGYTF,TGCGCCAGCAGCCAAGATCTCGTGGTTAGGCAGGGGAATGGCTACACCTTC,TRBJ1-2,TRBV4-3,.,.
CASNSPGLARNEQFF,TGTGCCAGCAACTCGCCGGGACTAGCTCGCAATGAGCAGTTCTTC,TRBJ2-1,TRBV28,TRBD2,few
CASSESLGTNEKLFF,TGTGCCAGCAGTGAATCTCTAGGAACTAATGAAAAACTGTTTTTT,TRBJ1-4,TRBV25-1,.,.
CASSQEASGTNYGYTF,TGCGCCAGCAGCCAAGAGGCAAGCGGAACAAACTATGGCTACACCTTC,TRBJ1-2,TRBV4-3,.,few
CASRMGMAFWETQYF,TGCGCCAGCAGAATGGGGATGGCTTTCTGGGAGACCCAGTACTTC,TRBJ2-5,TRBV5-1,.,few
CASSDPSGPSDTQYF,TGTGCCAGCAGTGATCCCAGCGGGCCATCAGATACGCAGTATTTT,TRBJ2-3,TRBV6-4,.,many
CASSDWDRAKNIQYF,TGCGCCAGCAGCGACTGGGACAGAGCCAAAAACATTCAGTACTTC,TRBJ2-4,TRBV5-1,TRBD1,.
CSARRTGVGLYGYTF,TGCAGTGCTAGACGGACAGGGGTAGGGCTTTATGGCTACACCTTC,TRBJ1-2,TRBV20-1,TRBD1,few
CASIGQGLMNTEAFF,TGTGCCAGCATTGGACAGGGCCTTATGAACACTGAAGCTTTCTTT,TRBJ1-1,TRBV6-5,TRBD1,.
CASSGQGRNSPLHF,TGTGCCAGCAGCGGACAGGGGCGCAATTCACCCCTCCACTTT,TRBJ1-6,TRBV25-1,TRBD1,few
CSAAGGAPDTQYF,TGCAGTGCGGCGGGGGGGGCCCCAGATACGCAGTATTTT,TRBJ2-3,TRBV20-1,TRBD2,.
CASSLIQASGEQYF,TGCGCCAGCAGCTTAATTCAAGCCTCGGGGGAGCAGTACTTC,TRBJ2-7,TRBV5-1,.,.
CASSIMDRADTQYF,TGTGCCAGCAGCATTATGGACAGAGCAGATACGCAGTATTTT,TRBJ2-3,TRBV7-9,.,few
CASSPIGTWWGNEQFF,TGTGCCAGTAGCCCGATCGGGACCTGGTGGGGCAATGAGCAGTTCTTC,TRBJ2-1,TRBV19,.,few
CASRGGYGETQYF,TGTGCCAGTCGGGGGGGATATGGAGAGACCCAGTACTTC,TRBJ2-5,TRBV5-4,TRBD2,.
CASSYYTTVRDGYTF,TGTGCCAGCAGTTACTATACGACGGTAAGGGATGGCTACACCTTC,TRBJ1-2,TRBV6-2/TRBV6-3,.,few
CASSSEPSGANVLTF,TGTGCCAGCAGCTCCGAGCCCTCTGGGGCCAACGTCCTGACTTTC,TRBJ2-6,TRBV7-2,.,.
CASSDRGLTDTQYF,TGTGCCAGCAGTGACCGCGGGTTGACAGATACGCAGTATTTT,TRBJ2-3,TRBV6-4,.,many